Below, 21 T cell receptor beta chains from the same sample are listed, as sequenced in a study of T cell repertoires in cytomegalovirus infection. TCRdb analysed the reads with MiXCR anew, one entry per CDR3 protein. Of around 800,000 distinct CDR3 sequences detected, approximately 29% appear once; the ten largest clones hold around 12%. The antigens these receptors bind are not known. Sequenced here: cultured CD8+ T cells from PBMCs, sampled from culture after CMV antigen stimulation. Receptors were obtained from a human donor in good health (CMV status not recorded). Some clones in this sample may be carry-over from other donors' samples.

This rearrangement joins TRBV19 to TRBJ2-6; 8 bases map to TRBD1. V dropped 2 bases and J dropped 0; count of bases not matched to a gene: 9. The CDR3 totals 19 residues. Germline CDR1 LNHDA, CDR2 SQIVND (reference sequence). In DNA form, the CDR3 reads TGTGCCAGTAGTATAAAGGCAGGGGGCTACATCTCTGGGGCCAACGTCCTGACTTTC. Translated: CASSIKAGGYISGANVLTF. The whole variable domain, remainder taken from reference TRBV19 and TRBJ2-6, is DGGITQSPKYLFRKEGQNVTLSCEQNLNHDAMYWYRQDPGQGLRLIYYSQIVNDFQKGDIAEGYSVSREKKESFPLTVTSAQKNPTAFYLCASSIKAGGYISGANVLTFGAGSRLTVL.

The rearrangement uses TRBV10-3 and TRBJ1-2; no clear D. There are 12 residues in the CDR3. CDR1 is ENHRY and CDR2 is SYGVKD in the germline V gene. V gave up 6 bases and J gave up 5 bases, with 10 bases separating them. The CDR3 bases are TGTGCCATCAGCGAGACGTCATATGGCTACACCTTC. Translation: CAISETSYGYTF.

This clonotype was seen more than once but under ten times. CDR3 nucleotides: TGCGCCAGCAGCCAAGAACGGTCACGGGATACGCAGTATTTT. The encoded protein is CASSQERSRDTQYF. This sequence joins TRBV4-3 and TRBJ2-3; no reliable D call. Trimming removed 0 bases at V and 6 bases at J, with 10 bases between. Germline CDR1 reads LGHNA; CDR2 reads YSLEER. CDR3 length equals 14 residues.

V is TRBV7-9 and J is TRBJ1-2; D gene ambiguous. Trimming removed 3 bases from V and 7 bases from J, with 12 bases in between. The V gene's germline CDR1 is SEHNR and CDR2 FQNEAQ (reference sequence). The CDR3 length is 13 residues. Written as DNA, the CDR3 is TGTGCCAGCAGCTTTGGGGTAGTTCGTGGCTACACCTTC. This sequence encodes CASSFGVVRGYTF.

A few counts support this clonotype. The J gene is TRBJ2-4, the V gene TRBV7-6; TRBD1 agrees at 12 bases. V dropped 4 bases and J dropped 0; count of bases not matched to a gene: 4. The CDR3 is made up of 17 amino acids. The V gene's germline CDR1 is SGHVS and CDR2 FNYEAQ. CDR3 nucleotides: TGTGCCAGCAGCTCAGGGGACAGGGGGCTAGCCAAAAACATTCAGTACTTC. Protein product: CASSSGDRGLAKNIQYF.

This clonotype has a handful of counts. CDR3 sequence: CASSRKGDPFTDTQYF. CDR3 bases: TGTGCCAGCAGCAGAAAGGGGGACCCCTTCACAGATACGCAGTATTTT. The chain carries TRBV7-2 and TRBJ2-3, with a tentative D call TRBD1 (6 bases). CDR1 and CDR2 (germline): SGHTA, FQGNSA. V was pared by 5 bases and J by 2 bases, with 17 bases between. The CDR3 runs to 16 residues.

Of note for this clonotype: Since a much larger clone is just one base distant, this may be a read error. The V gene is TRBV12-3 or TRBV12-4, the J gene TRBJ2-5; a weak D match, TRBD2 (6 bases). This CDR3 contains 14 residues. In DNA form, the CDR3 reads TGTGCCAACAGTCCCTTGCGGGAATGGGAGACCCAGTACTTC. It yields the protein CANSPLREWETQYF.

The chain combines TRBV6-1 with TRBJ1-5; 8 bases fit TRBD1. Germline V CDR1 and CDR2: MNHNS, SASEGT. The CDR3 runs to 14 residues. The J segment lost 5 bases and the V segment lost 2 bases, leaving 2 bases of the junction unmatched. The CDR3 nucleotides read TGTGCCAGCAGTGAATCAGGGGGCGATCAGCCCCAGCATTTT. This gives the protein CASSESGGDQPQHF.

This clonotype was counted between two and nine times. Here the CDR3 DNA reads TGTGCCTTCACATCGGTTCCCTATAATTCACCCCTCCACTTT. Translated, it gives CAFTSVPYNSPLHF. The chain joins TRBV2 to TRBJ1-6; no reliable D call. Germline values: CDR1 SNHLY, CDR2 FYNNEI. V shed 11 bases and J shed 2 bases, with 13 bases lying between them. The CDR3 runs 14 residues. The full variable domain, rest sourced from reference TRBV2 and TRBJ1-6, is EPEVTQTPSHQVTQMGQEVILRCVPISNHLYFYWYRQILGQKVEFLVSFYNNEISEKSEIFDDQFSVERPDGSNFTLKIRSTKLEDSAMYFCAFTSVPYNSPLHFGNGTRLTVT.

The gene calls are TRBV25-1 and TRBJ2-6; TRBD2 aligns across 12 bases. Germline CDR1 reads MGHDK; CDR2 reads SYGVNS. The CDR3 consists of 18 residues. V lost 3 bases, J lost 2 bases, and 5 bases stayed unmatched. The CDR3 spells CASSDPTSGGPGANVLTF. The CDR3 region has the DNA TGTGCCAGCAGTGACCCGACTAGCGGGGGACCTGGGGCCAACGTCCTGACTTTC.

The gene calls are TRBV7-9 and TRBJ1-1, with D possibly matching TRBD1 (5 bases). The germline V gene encodes CDR1 SEHNR and CDR2 FQNEAQ (reference sequence). Trimming left V 5 bases short and J 1 base short, with 17 bases between. The CDR3 length is 16 residues. CDR3 protein: CASSHPPTEPNTEAFF. As DNA, the CDR3 is TGTGCCAGCAGCCACCCCCCGACAGAACCGAACACTGAAGCTTTCTTT.

This chain joins TRBV2 and TRBJ2-4, with 9 bases matching TRBD2. The germline V gene encodes CDR1 SNHLY and CDR2 FYNNEI. The CDR3 totals 16 residues. The J segment lost 5 bases and the V segment lost 7 bases, leaving 12 bases of the junction unmatched. In DNA, the CDR3 is TGTGCCAGCACGGATGTCAGCGGGGGGCCACAAAACATTCAGTACTTC. It codes for CASTDVSGGPQNIQYF.

In this sample, this clonotype turned up a few times. This chain links TRBV9 with TRBJ2-1; 9 bases agree with TRBD1. V gave up 6 bases and J gave up 8 bases; unmatched junction bases: 9. This CDR3 comprises 14 residues. Germline V gives CDR1 SGDLS, CDR2 YYNGEE. The CDR3 sequence is CASNDRDRVDEQFF. CDR3 DNA: TGTGCCAGCAATGATCGGGACAGGGTCGATGAGCAGTTCTTC. The entire variable domain, with the rest obtained from reference TRBV9 and TRBJ2-1, is as follows: DSGVTQTPKHLITATGQRVTLRCSPRSGDLSVYWYQQSLDQGLQFLIQYYNGEERAKGNILERFSAQQFPDLHSELNLSSLELGDSALYFCASNDRDRVDEQFFGPGTRLTVL.

The chain combines TRBV13 with TRBJ2-4; D call uncertain. CDR1 is PRHDT and CDR2 is FYEKMQ in the germline V gene (reference sequence). CDR3 length: 14 amino acids. V lost 4 bases to trimming and J lost 0 bases, with 7 bases between them. CDR3 nucleotide sequence: TGTGCCAGCAGCTCAAGACTAGCCAAAAACATTCAGTACTTC. Translating it yields CASSSRLAKNIQYF.

This clonotype was counted at least ten times. The chain has TRBV27 and TRBJ2-1; 11 bases fit TRBD2. V shed 3 bases and J 4 bases; nucleotides not matched to a gene: 5. The CDR3 spans 16 residues. CDR1 and CDR2 (germline): MNHEY, SMNVEV (reference sequence). This CDR3 is CASSLTTSGVYNEQFF. In nucleotides, the CDR3 is TGTGCCAGCAGTTTGACGACTAGCGGGGTGTACAATGAGCAGTTCTTC.

The chain recombines TRBV5-1 with TRBJ2-1; D not resolved. Germline V gene lookup returns CDR1 SGHRS and CDR2 YFSETQ. This CDR3 is built from 16 residues. The V end was cut by 0 bases, the J end by 3 bases, with 13 bases between. The CDR3 reads CASSLVRTMGYNEQFF. In DNA, the CDR3 is TGCGCCAGCAGCTTGGTGCGCACGATGGGCTACAATGAGCAGTTCTTC.

This clonotype came up a few times. This chain connects TRBV7-3 to TRBJ2-3; 10 bases are shared with TRBD1. The V gene end was trimmed by 0 bases and the J gene end by 5 bases; junction bases not matched to a gene: 8. CDR1 is SGHTA, CDR2 FQGTGA, per germline. The length of the CDR3 is 17 residues. The CDR3 reads CASSLTPPGQGGDTQYF. Written as DNA, the CDR3 is TGTGCCAGCAGCTTAACCCCTCCCGGACAGGGGGGAGATACGCAGTATTTT.

The chain joins TRBV28 to TRBJ2-3, with TRBD1 as a possible D gene (5 bases). Germline CDR1 MDHEN, CDR2 SYDVKM. This CDR3 comprises 13 residues. V was clipped by 3 bases and J by 4 bases, with 8 bases between them. CDR3 bases: TGTGCCAGCAGTTTCAAAGGGGCAGATACGCAGTATTTT. Amino acids: CASSFKGADTQYF.

This clonotype was counted a few times. V usage is TRBV11-2 and J usage is TRBJ2-6; D is unclear. V was trimmed by 0 bases and J by 2 bases, leaving 5 bases between them. The germline CDR1 and CDR2 sequences are SGHAT and FQNNGV. This CDR3 has 15 residues. In nucleotides, the CDR3 is TGTGCCAGCAGCTTAGAGGCCCCTGGGGCCAACGTCCTGACTTTC. Translated: CASSLEAPGANVLTF.

The CDR3 here is CASKGQKYNEQFF. DNA for the CDR3: TGTGCCAGCAAGGGACAGAAATACAATGAGCAGTTCTTC. The chain employs TRBV25-1 and TRBJ2-1, with 7 nucleotides matching TRBD1. CDR1 is MGHDK, CDR2 SYGVNS, per germline. J lost 4 bases, V lost 7 bases, and 4 bases had no gene match. The CDR3 is 13 amino acids.

Here the CDR3 reads CASSPIPLTGTYGYTF. CDR3 DNA: TGTGCCAGCAGCCCAATACCCCTGACCGGGACCTATGGCTACACCTTC. The gene calls are TRBV7-6 and TRBJ1-2; TRBD1 might be the D (5 bases). Deletions cut 5 bases from V and 4 bases from J, with 20 bases between. Per germline, CDR1 SGHVS and CDR2 FNYEAQ. The CDR3 length is 16 residues.